This passage covers 21 T cell receptor beta chains from one sample sequenced in a study of control samples from healthy donors and cancer patients. Clones were sequenced by immunoSEQ multiplex PCR, and TCRdb holds only the in-frame ones, with some missing. The sample has tens of thousands of clones; roughly 80% are singletons. Material: PBMCs. These receptors originate from a man between 65 and 85 years old with lung cancer.

The chain joins TRBV29-1 to TRBJ2-2; TRBD2 matches at 11 bases. CDR3 length: 15 amino acids. Trimming took 4 bases from V and 1 from J; bases not matched to a gene: 2. Germline CDR1 and CDR2: SQVTM and ANQGSEA. The CDR3 DNA is TGCAGCGTTGCAACTAGCGGGGGGAACACCGGGGAGCTGTTTTTT. Amino acids: CSVATSGGNTGELFF.

The table lists this clone with a few counts. This chain joins TRBV30 and TRBJ2-7, with D maybe TRBD1 (7 bases). The V gene lost 8 bases and the J gene lost 4 bases, with 15 bases spanning the gap. Looked up from germline, CDR1 is GTSNPN and CDR2 is SVGIG (reference sequence). The CDR3 totals 12 residues. The chain's CDR3 is CASNQGGYEQYF. The CDR3 region has the DNA TGTGCCAGTAACCAGGGGGGTTACGAGCAGTACTTC.

The gene calls are TRBV24-1 and TRBJ2-1; D gene ambiguous. This CDR3 spans 14 amino acids. CDR1 KGHDR and CDR2 SFDVKD come from the germline V gene. The V end lost 2 bases, the J end lost 8 bases, and 12 bases lay between the germline ends. The CDR3 reads CATSDSPALHEQFF. Written as DNA, the CDR3 is TGTGCCACCAGTGATTCCCCCGCTCTTCATGAGCAGTTCTTC.

This clone was picked up a small number of times. The genes are TRBV13 and TRBJ1-1; D unresolved. The CDR3 has 15 amino acids. V shed 3 bases and J shed 1 base, with 12 bases lying between them. CDR1 is PRHDT, CDR2 FYEKMQ, per germline (reference sequence). The CDR3 here is CASSLRKKTNTEAFF. In DNA, the CDR3 is TGTGCCAGCAGCTTGCGGAAGAAGACGAACACTGAAGCTTTCTTT.

V is TRBV14 and J is TRBJ1-1, with D possibly matching TRBD1 (5 bases). Germline lookup yields CDR1 SGHDN and CDR2 FVKESK. Trimming left V 0 bases short and J 5 bases short, with 16 bases between. This CDR3 region has 16 residues. The chain's CDR3 is CASSQDPAGGVTEAFF. CDR3 coding DNA: TGTGCCAGCAGCCAAGATCCGGCGGGGGGGGTTACTGAAGCTTTCTTT.

V and J are TRBV27 and TRBJ2-3; TRBD2 aligns across 8 bases. J lost 6 bases, V lost 6 bases, and 14 bases had no gene match. The V gene's germline CDR1 is MNHEY and CDR2 SMNVEV (reference sequence). This CDR3 spans 16 amino acids. The CDR3 sequence is CASSPISGGAIDTQYF. CDR3 DNA: TGTGCCAGCAGCCCAATTTCGGGGGGGGCCATCGATACGCAGTATTTT.

The rearrangement joins TRBV18 to TRBJ2-1, with D unresolved. The CDR3 spans 12 residues. Trimming pared 2 bases from V and 6 bases from J, leaving 5 bases between. Germline loops: CDR1 KGHSH, CDR2 LQKENI. In nucleotides, the CDR3 is TGTGCCAGCTCACCAGGAGTCAATGAGCAGTTCTTC. As protein: CASSPGVNEQFF.

The chain joins TRBV6-2 or TRBV6-3 to TRBJ2-4; tentative D call: TRBD2 (6 bases). From germline, CDR1 is MNHEY and CDR2 SVGEGT. CDR3 length: 14 amino acids. The V and J ends lost 5 bases and 0 bases respectively, with 8 bases between them. Here the CDR3 DNA reads TGTGCCAGCAGTAAGGGACTAGCCAAAAACATTCAGTACTTC. It yields the protein CASSKGLAKNIQYF.

V usage is TRBV28 and J usage is TRBJ1-2, with D uncertain. Germline V gives CDR1 MDHEN, CDR2 SYDVKM. V lost 11 bases, J lost 5 bases, and 18 bases lay in between. The CDR3 runs to 13 residues. CDR3 protein: CAGQEINSYGYTF. DNA for the CDR3: TGTGCCGGTCAGGAGATCAACTCTTATGGCTACACCTTC.

The chain joins TRBV5-1 to TRBJ2-3; D is undetermined. V gave up 2 bases and J gave up 0 bases, with 10 bases separating them. The V gene's germline CDR1 is SGHRS and CDR2 YFSETQ. The length of the CDR3 is 15 residues. The CDR3 here is CASSFRPDSTDTQYF. CDR3 DNA sequence: TGCGCCAGCAGCTTCAGACCCGATAGCACAGATACGCAGTATTTT.

The rearrangement links TRBV5-1 to TRBJ2-1; no definite D call. CDR1 is SGHRS, CDR2 YFSETQ, per germline. Trimming cost V 4 bases and J 6 bases, with 11 bases left between them. The CDR3 extends over 13 amino acids. Written as DNA, the CDR3 is TGCGCCAGCAGCCCATACATACCCAATGAGCAGTTCTTC. This codes for CASSPYIPNEQFF.

This clone was seen many times. At one boundary the junction diverges from the germline segment, which might be a read error. The rearrangement links TRBV7-7 to TRBJ2-7; TRBD2 is a possible D gene (6 bases). CDR1 and CDR2 from the germline V gene are SSHAT and FNYEAQ (reference sequence). CDR3 length equals 15 residues. CDR3 loop: CASSLGDGGSYEQYF. CDR3 sequence (DNA): TGTGCTAGCAGCTTAGGGGACGGAGGGTCCTACGAGCAGTACTTC.

The count of this clone is one. The genes are TRBV5-1 and TRBJ2-7; D may match TRBD1 or TRBD2 (5 bases each). This CDR3 has 13 residues. Germline lookup yields CDR1 SGHRS and CDR2 YFSETQ. Trimming left V 7 bases short and J 8 bases short, with 19 bases between. This CDR3 reads CASATEGGLQQYF. CDR3 bases: TGCGCCAGCGCGACAGAAGGAGGCCTCCAGCAGTACTTC.

The count of this clone is one. The chain joins TRBV24-1 to TRBJ2-7; D not certain. Germline V lookup: CDR1 KGHDR, CDR2 SFDVKD. Trimming pared 4 bases from V and 6 bases from J, leaving 12 bases between. This CDR3 has 13 residues. CDR3 residues: CATSDRTSGEQYF. CDR3 nucleotides: TGTGCCACCAGTGACCGGACCTCGGGCGAGCAGTACTTC.

V and J are TRBV19 and TRBJ2-1; TRBD2 is a possible D gene (6 bases). V was shortened by 0 bases and J by 7 bases, with 13 bases between the two germline ends. Germline V gene lookup returns CDR1 LNHDA and CDR2 SQIVND (reference sequence). The CDR3 consists of 15 residues. CDR3 protein: CASSIDLGGSNEQFF. Written as DNA, the CDR3 is TGTGCCAGTAGTATAGATCTGGGGGGTTCTAATGAGCAGTTCTTC.

This clone was detected once. The V and J genes are TRBV12-3 or TRBV12-4 and TRBJ2-1, with no clear D. Trimming took off 2 bases at V and 4 bases at J, with 6 bases between the two ends. The CDR3 loop spans 13 amino acids. Here the CDR3 reads CASSLLRYNEQFF. CDR3 in DNA: TGTGCCAGCAGTTTATTGCGGTACAATGAGCAGTTCTTC.

This rearrangement joins TRBV9 to TRBJ2-7; 8 positions match TRBD1. Germline V gene data show CDR1 as SGDLS and CDR2 as YYNGEE. The length of the CDR3 is 15 residues. V lost 0 bases, J lost 6 bases, and 8 bases stayed unmatched. CDR3 coding DNA: TGTGCCAGCAGCGTAGGAGCAGGGGGCGCATCCGAGCAGTACTTC. The encoded protein is CASSVGAGGASEQYF.

The chain combines TRBV30 with TRBJ1-5; 7 bases fit TRBD1. V shed 1 base, J shed 6 bases, and the junction held 6 bases outside the gene matches. The CDR3 totals 14 residues. Looked up from germline, CDR1 is GTSNPN and CDR2 is SVGIG (reference sequence). The CDR3 DNA is TGTGCCTGGAGTGATAAAGGGGGCGGTCAGCCCCAGCATTTT. Translating gives CAWSDKGGGQPQHF.

The chain carries TRBV30 and TRBJ1-1; D is perhaps TRBD1 (5 bases). The V and J ends lost 1 base and 4 bases respectively, with 13 bases between them. Per germline, CDR1 GTSNPN and CDR2 SVGIG (reference sequence). This CDR3 is built from 14 residues. The CDR3 spells CAWSGAGWGTEAFF. The CDR3 DNA is TGTGCCTGGAGTGGCGCAGGGTGGGGCACTGAAGCTTTCTTT.

This chain connects TRBV15 to TRBJ2-2, with D unresolved. The germline V gene has CDR1 LNHNV and CDR2 YYDKDF (reference sequence). The V end was cut by 5 bases, the J end by 6 bases, with 7 bases between. The CDR3 runs to 12 residues. CDR3 sequence reads: CATSLGPGELFF. The CDR3 DNA reads as TGTGCCACCAGCCTAGGGCCCGGGGAGCTGTTTTTT.

The V gene is TRBV4-1, the J gene TRBJ1-2, with TRBD1 as a possible D gene (5 bases). The germline V and J ends were trimmed by 1 base and 1 base, with 13 bases remaining between them. Germline CDR1 reads MGHRA; CDR2 reads YSYEKL. The CDR3 covers 16 residues. As DNA, the CDR3 is TGCGCCAGCAGCCAAGTTCTCGGACACTTTAACTATGGCTACACCTTC. Translation: CASSQVLGHFNYGYTF.